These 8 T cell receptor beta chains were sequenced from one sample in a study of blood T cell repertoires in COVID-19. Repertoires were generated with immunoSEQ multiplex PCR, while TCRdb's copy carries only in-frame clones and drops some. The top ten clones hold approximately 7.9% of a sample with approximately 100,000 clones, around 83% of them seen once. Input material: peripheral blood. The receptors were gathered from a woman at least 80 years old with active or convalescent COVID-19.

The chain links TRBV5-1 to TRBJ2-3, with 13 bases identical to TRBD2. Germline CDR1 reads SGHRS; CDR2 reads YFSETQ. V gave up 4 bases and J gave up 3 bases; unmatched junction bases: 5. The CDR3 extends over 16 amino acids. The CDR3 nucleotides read TGCGCCAGCAGCACGGGACTAGCGGGATCAACAGATACGCAGTATTTT. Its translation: CASSTGLAGSTDTQYF.

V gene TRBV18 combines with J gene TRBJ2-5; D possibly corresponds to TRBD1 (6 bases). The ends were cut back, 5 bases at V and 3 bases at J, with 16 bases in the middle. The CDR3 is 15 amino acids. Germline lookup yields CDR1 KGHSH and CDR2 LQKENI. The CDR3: CASSANRQVEETQYF. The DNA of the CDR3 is TGTGCCAGCTCAGCTAACCGACAGGTTGAAGAGACCCAGTACTTC.

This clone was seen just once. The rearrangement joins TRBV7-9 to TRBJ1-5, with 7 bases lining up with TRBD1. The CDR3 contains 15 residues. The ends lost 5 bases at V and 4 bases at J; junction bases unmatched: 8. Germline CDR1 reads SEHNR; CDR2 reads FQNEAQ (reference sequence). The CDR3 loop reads CASSRDSLGNQPQHF. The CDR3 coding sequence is TGTGCCAGCAGCCGGGACAGCCTAGGGAATCAGCCCCAGCATTTT.

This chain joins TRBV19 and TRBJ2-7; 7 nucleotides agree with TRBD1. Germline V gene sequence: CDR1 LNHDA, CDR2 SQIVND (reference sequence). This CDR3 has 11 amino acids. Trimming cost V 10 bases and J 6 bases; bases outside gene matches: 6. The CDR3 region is CATRTGLEQYF. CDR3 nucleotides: TGTGCCACCCGGACAGGTCTCGAGCAGTACTTC.

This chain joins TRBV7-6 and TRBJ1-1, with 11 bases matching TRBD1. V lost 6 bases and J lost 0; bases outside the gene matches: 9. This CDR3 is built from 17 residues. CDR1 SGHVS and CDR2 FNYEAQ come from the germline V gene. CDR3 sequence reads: CASRPGTGGTMNTEAFF. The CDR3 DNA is TGTGCCAGCAGACCAGGGACAGGGGGAACTATGAACACTGAAGCTTTCTTT.

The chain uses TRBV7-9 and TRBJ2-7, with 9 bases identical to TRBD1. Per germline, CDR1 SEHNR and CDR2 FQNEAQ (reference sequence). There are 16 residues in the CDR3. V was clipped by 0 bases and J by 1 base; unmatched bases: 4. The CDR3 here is CASSLAIGQGSYEQYF. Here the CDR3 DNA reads TGTGCCAGCAGCTTAGCGATAGGACAGGGGTCCTACGAGCAGTACTTC.

CDR3 in DNA: TGTGCCAGCAGTTACCAACCGGAGGACAGAAGAAGTTACACCTTC. This gives the protein CASSYQPEDRRSYTF. This sequence joins TRBV7-3 and TRBJ1-2, with TRBD1 as a possible D gene (6 bases). Trimming removed 6 bases from V and 11 bases from J, with 25 bases in between. This CDR3 comprises 15 residues. The germline gives CDR1 SGHTA, CDR2 FQGTGA.

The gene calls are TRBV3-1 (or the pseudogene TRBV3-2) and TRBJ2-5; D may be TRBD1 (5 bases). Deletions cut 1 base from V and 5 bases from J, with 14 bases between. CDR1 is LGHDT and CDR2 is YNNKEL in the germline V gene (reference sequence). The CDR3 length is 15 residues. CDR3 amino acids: CASSQVGVPLETQYF. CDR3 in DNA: TGTGCCAGCAGCCAAGTAGGGGTACCTTTGGAGACCCAGTACTTC.